The 28 T cell receptor beta chains given below trace back to one sample, sequenced in a study of blood T cell repertoires in COVID-19 (dated by TCRdb to between 2020 and 2021). Library preparation employed the immunoSEQ multiplex PCR assay. In TCRdb, the immuneACCESS table is reduced to in-frame sequences with V and J assigned. These tables do not hold every clone; where another copy was compared, an unresolved V gene accounts for under half, and the others remain unexplained. This sample holds just over 250,000 clones; 87% were observed only once. The ten top clones hold roughly 2.5% of the sample. The specimen was peripheral blood. These receptors originate from a woman in her forties or fifties with acute or convalescent COVID-19.

The chain combines TRBV19 with TRBJ1-1; 7 bases align to TRBD1. Trimming cost V 3 bases and J 6 bases; bases outside gene matches: 4. Germline V gene lookup returns CDR1 LNHDA and CDR2 SQIVND (reference sequence). CDR3 size: 13 residues. CDR3 residues: CASSMTGNPEAFF. The CDR3 DNA sequence: TGTGCCAGTAGTATGACAGGGAATCCTGAAGCTTTCTTT.

The V call is TRBV19, the J call TRBJ2-4, with 7 nucleotides matching TRBD1. The V segment lost 5 bases and the J segment 4 bases; nucleotides outside the gene matches: 2. The CDR3 length is 13 residues. Looked up from germline, CDR1 is LNHDA and CDR2 is SQIVND (reference sequence). The CDR3 sequence is CASSPGQKNIQYF. The CDR3 bases are TGTGCCAGTAGTCCGGGACAGAAAAACATTCAGTACTTC.

This clone has just one count. The chain links TRBV6-5 to TRBJ2-1; a weak D match, TRBD1 (6 bases). The CDR3 is made up of 15 amino acids. The V end lost 8 bases, the J end lost 5 bases, and 19 bases lay between the germline ends. Germline loops: CDR1 MNHEY, CDR2 SVGAGI. The CDR3, as DNA: TGTGCCAGCCAGAACGACAGGTGGGCGGACAATGAGCAGTTCTTC. Its translation: CASQNDRWADNEQFF.

The chain uses TRBV7-6 and TRBJ1-5; D is possibly TRBD1 (6 bases). The CDR3 totals 16 residues. CDR1 is SGHVS, CDR2 FNYEAQ, per germline. Between the trimmed V and J ends, which lost 1 base and 7 bases, there was a span of 17 bases. CDR3 residues: CASSLGAGRGGQPQHF. The CDR3 DNA reads as TGTGCCAGCAGCTTAGGTGCCGGCCGGGGGGGCCAGCCCCAGCATTTT.

The J gene is TRBJ2-2, the V gene TRBV3-1 (or the pseudogene TRBV3-2); D is unclear. V shed 0 bases and J shed 3 bases, with 8 bases lying between them. CDR3 length equals 15 residues. The germline V gene encodes CDR1 LGHDT and CDR2 YNNKEL (reference sequence). The CDR3 region has the DNA TGTGCCAGCAGCCAAGAGGTGGCGGACACCGGGGAGCTGTTTTTT. Its translation: CASSQEVADTGELFF.

The J gene is TRBJ1-3, the V gene TRBV7-8; 11 nucleotides align to TRBD1. The CDR3 loop spans 16 amino acids. Germline CDR1 SGHVS, CDR2 FQNEAQ. With V trimmed by 2 bases and J by 2 bases, 2 bases remained unmatched. As DNA, the CDR3 is TGTGCCAGCAGCTTAAGGGGACAGGGGGCTGGAAACACCATATATTTT. Amino acid sequence: CASSLRGQGAGNTIYF.

The sample holds one count of this clone. V gene TRBV7-2 combines with J gene TRBJ2-7; 7 bases are shared with TRBD2. J was trimmed by 4 bases and V by 5 bases; bases with no gene match: 11. The CDR3 totals 15 residues. The germline gives CDR1 SGHTA, CDR2 FQGNSA. In nucleotides, the CDR3 is TGTGCCAGCAGCCCCTGGGAGGGAGGACGTTACGAGCAGTACTTC. Translated: CASSPWEGGRYEQYF.

The gene calls are TRBV6-5 and TRBJ2-6; 7 nucleotides line up with TRBD2. Looked up from germline, CDR1 is MNHEY and CDR2 is SVGAGI. Unmatched junction bases numbered 7, after V lost 10 bases and J lost 1 base. This CDR3 contains 15 residues. CDR3 loop: CAIREAGSGANVLTF. In DNA, the CDR3 is TGTGCCATACGGGAGGCGGGATCTGGGGCCAACGTCCTGACTTTC.

This rearrangement joins TRBV24-1 to TRBJ2-2; 8 bases are a match to TRBD1. CDR1 KGHDR and CDR2 SFDVKD come from the germline V gene. The CDR3 length is 15 residues. With 9 bases clipped from V and 9 bases from J, the junction kept 14 bases outside the gene matches. This CDR3 is CATSDTSTGGRELFF. CDR3 coding DNA: TGTGCCACCTCGGACACTTCTACAGGGGGGAGGGAGCTGTTTTTT.

This sequence joins TRBV19 and TRBJ1-3; 8 bases match TRBD1. This CDR3 contains 15 residues. Trimming took 3 bases from V and 4 from J; bases not matched to a gene: 5. Germline V lookup: CDR1 LNHDA, CDR2 SQIVND (reference sequence). CDR3 loop: CASSIDQGAGNTIYF. The CDR3 DNA reads as TGTGCCAGTAGTATTGACCAGGGGGCCGGAAACACCATATATTTT.

V gene TRBV18 combines with J gene TRBJ2-6; 9 bases are shared with TRBD2. The CDR3 extends over 19 amino acids. Trimming took 2 bases from V and 1 from J; bases not matched to a gene: 9. CDR1 KGHSH and CDR2 LQKENI come from the germline V gene. CDR3 coding DNA: TGTGCCAGCTCACCAGTTAACCTAGCGGGATATTCTGGGGCCAACGTCCTGACTTTC. It is translated as CASSPVNLAGYSGANVLTF.

The chain combines TRBV7-8 with TRBJ1-4; no definite D call. Germline V gives CDR1 SGHVS, CDR2 FQNEAQ. V was pared by 1 base and J by 8 bases, with 14 bases between. This CDR3 is built from 15 residues. This CDR3 reads CASSLEVGGYEKLFF. The CDR3 DNA follows: TGTGCCAGCAGCTTAGAGGTTGGAGGGTACGAAAAACTGTTTTTT.

This chain joins TRBV7-2 and TRBJ1-1; D uncertain. The germline V and J ends were trimmed by 4 bases and 1 base, with 10 bases remaining between them. Germline CDR1 SGHTA, CDR2 FQGNSA. The CDR3 totals 14 residues. The CDR3, as DNA: TGTGCCAGCAGCTCTCCTGTCGGGAACACTGAAGCTTTCTTT. Residues: CASSSPVGNTEAFF.

The V call is TRBV10-3, the J call TRBJ1-1; no clear D. Trimming stripped 7 bases from V and 1 base from J, with 4 bases between. The CDR3 length is 11 residues. Germline lookup yields CDR1 ENHRY and CDR2 SYGVKD. This CDR3 is CAIMANTEAFF. In nucleotides, the CDR3 is TGTGCCATCATGGCGAACACTGAAGCTTTCTTT.

This clone has only one observation. The gene calls are TRBV3-1 (or the pseudogene TRBV3-2) and TRBJ1-1, with 10 positions matching TRBD1. Losses at the gene ends were 4 bases for V and 4 bases for J; bases not matched to a gene: 0. Per the germline V gene, CDR1 is LGHDT and CDR2 is YNNKEL (reference sequence). This CDR3 is 13 amino acids long. The CDR3: CASSRTGGTEAFF. The CDR3 DNA reads as TGTGCCAGCAGCCGGACAGGGGGCACTGAAGCTTTCTTT.

The chain combines TRBV12-3 or TRBV12-4 with TRBJ2-3, with 7 bases that match TRBD2. The CDR3 is 11 amino acids. V gave up 1 base and J gave up 14 bases; unmatched junction bases: 3. CDR3 residues: CASSLGEGRYF. DNA for the CDR3: TGTGCCAGCAGTTTAGGGGAGGGTCGGTATTTT.

V is TRBV28 and J is TRBJ1-5; D is unclear. The CDR3 extends over 12 amino acids. Germline V gene sequence: CDR1 MDHEN, CDR2 SYDVKM. V shed 7 bases and J shed 1 base, with 5 bases lying between them. The CDR3 spells CASTGSNQPQHF. CDR3 DNA: TGTGCCAGCACCGGGAGCAATCAGCCCCAGCATTTT.

This clone was detected only once. The rearrangement joins TRBV14 to TRBJ1-1; no clear D. Germline V gene lookup returns CDR1 SGHDN and CDR2 FVKESK. The CDR3 spans 13 residues. Trimming pared 2 bases from V and 1 base from J, leaving 5 bases between. CDR3 loop: CASSQYGNTEAFF. CDR3 in DNA: TGTGCCAGCAGCCAATACGGGAACACTGAAGCTTTCTTT. The full variable domain, with the rest looked up from reference TRBV14 and TRBJ1-1, is EAGVTQFPSHSVIEKGQTVTLRCDPISGHDNLYWYRRVMGKEIKFLLHFVKESKQDESGMPNNRFLAERTGGTYSTLKVQPAELEDSGVYFCASSQYGNTEAFFGQGTRLTVV.

The chain has TRBV3-1 (or the pseudogene TRBV3-2) and TRBJ2-7, with 11 bases matching TRBD2. The CDR3 consists of 15 residues. CDR1 LGHDT and CDR2 YNNKEL come from the germline V gene (reference sequence). V lost 1 base and J lost 5; bases outside the gene matches: 4. CDR3 sequence reads: CASSQVTSGNDEQYF. Written as DNA, the CDR3 is TGTGCCAGCAGCCAAGTGACTAGCGGGAATGACGAGCAGTACTTC.

The CDR3 coding sequence is TGTGCCAGCTTCTCAGGGGGTTTTGGCTACACCTTC. It specifies CASFSGGFGYTF. The chain uses TRBV27 and TRBJ1-2; TRBD1 agrees at 7 bases. V trimming: 8 bases; J trimming: 7 bases; junction bases outside the gene matches: 7. CDR3 size: 12 residues. Germline V gene lookup returns CDR1 MNHEY and CDR2 SMNVEV (reference sequence).

The chain carries TRBV7-8 and TRBJ1-2, with D hard to call. This CDR3 is built from 15 residues. Trimming removed 5 bases at V and 1 base at J, with 14 bases between. Looked up from germline, CDR1 is SGHVS and CDR2 is FQNEAQ. The CDR3 region has the DNA TGTGCCAGCAGCCCAGACGCAGGCCTTAACTATGGCTACACCTTC. Amino acids: CASSPDAGLNYGYTF.

The chain joins TRBV2 to TRBJ2-1; 9 bases line up with TRBD1. The CDR3 runs 16 residues. CDR1 is SNHLY, CDR2 FYNNEI, per germline. With 7 bases clipped from V and 7 bases from J, the junction kept 14 bases outside the gene matches. The CDR3 sequence: CASTFDGTGTWNEQFF. The DNA for the CDR3 is TGTGCCAGCACTTTTGACGGGACAGGGACCTGGAATGAGCAGTTCTTC.

The V call is TRBV28, the J call TRBJ1-1, with 7 bases that match TRBD1. Germline loops: CDR1 MDHEN, CDR2 SYDVKM. J lost 7 bases, V lost 3 bases, and 8 bases had no gene match. This CDR3 has 14 residues. CDR3 coding DNA: TGTGCCAGCAGTTTTTCAATACAGGGGAATGAAGCTTTCTTT. It translates to CASSFSIQGNEAFF.

The chain combines TRBV15 with TRBJ2-1; 10 bases match TRBD2. The CDR3 is made up of 19 amino acids. J gave up 1 base and V 0 bases, and 9 bases lay outside the gene matches. The V gene's germline CDR1 is LNHNV and CDR2 YYDKDF (reference sequence). This CDR3 is CATSRDRSSGSGSYNEQFF. Here the CDR3 DNA reads TGTGCCACCAGCAGAGATAGGTCTAGCGGGAGTGGGTCCTACAATGAGCAGTTCTTC.

This clone was observed a single time. V usage is TRBV19 and J usage is TRBJ1-6; D gene ambiguous. Germline V gene sequence: CDR1 LNHDA, CDR2 SQIVND (reference sequence). V gave up 4 bases and J gave up 9 bases, with 10 bases separating them. The CDR3 covers 13 residues. CDR3 residues: CASSTVEGSPLHF. CDR3 in DNA: TGTGCCAGTAGTACGGTGGAGGGTTCACCCCTCCACTTT.

DNA of the CDR3: TGTGCCAGCTCCTCAACGGACAGCTCGTATGGCTACACCTTC. As protein: CASSSTDSSYGYTF. The chain carries TRBV18 and TRBJ1-2, with D perhaps TRBD1 (6 bases). From germline, CDR1 is KGHSH and CDR2 LQKENI. Trimming removed 6 bases from V and 5 bases from J, with 16 bases in between. The CDR3 runs to 14 residues.

This chain connects TRBV24-1 to TRBJ2-7, with 9 positions matching TRBD1. Germline CDR1 reads KGHDR; CDR2 reads SFDVKD. This CDR3 spans 15 amino acids. The V gene end was trimmed by 2 bases and the J gene end by 5 bases; junction bases not matched to a gene: 6. The CDR3 reads CATSDSGTGQHEQYF. The CDR3 DNA reads as TGTGCCACCAGTGATTCGGGGACAGGGCAGCACGAGCAGTACTTC.

The rearrangement uses TRBV28 and TRBJ2-7; TRBD1 matches 10 bases. With 0 bases clipped from V and 0 bases from J, the junction kept 5 bases outside the gene matches. The CDR3 extends over 17 amino acids. Germline V gene sequence: CDR1 MDHEN, CDR2 SYDVKM. The CDR3 DNA reads TGTGCCAGCAGTTTATGGGGGACAGGGGCAACCTCCTACGAGCAGTACTTC. Its translation: CASSLWGTGATSYEQYF. Full variable domain (remainder filled in from reference TRBV28 and TRBJ2-7): DVKVTQSSRYLVKRTGEKVFLECVQDMDHENMFWYRQDPGLGLRLIYFSYDVKMKEKGDIPEGYSVSREKKERFSLILESASTNQTSMYLCASSLWGTGATSYEQYFGPGTRLTVT.